The 31 T cell receptor beta chains presented below share a single source sample, sequenced in a study of tumor and adjacent non-tumor tissue in lung cancer. The library came from three nested PCR rounds adapted from ARM-PCR protocols. TCRdb called the multiplex PCR reads again in MiXCR, with one record for every CDR3 protein. The sample includes tens of thousands of distinct CDR3 sequences, approximately 59% of them seen just once. The template was RNA from unsorted bulk tissue. This non-tumor lung sample came from over 3 cm beyond the tumor edge. The specimen was distant non-tumor lung tissue. The receptors here all came from a woman in her forties with non-small cell lung cancer.

With respect to this clonotype: A read error is possible here, since a much larger clone lies one base away. The chain carries TRBV6-1 and TRBJ2-7; D uncertain. Trimming left V 6 bases short and J 3 bases short, with 18 bases between. The germline V gene has CDR1 MNHNS and CDR2 SASEGT. The CDR3 loop spans 15 amino acids. The CDR3: CASRARLTDYYEQYF. In DNA, the CDR3 is TGTGCCAGCAGGGCCCGGCTAACGGATTACTACGAGCAGTACTTC.

With respect to this clonotype: A junction boundary mismatches the germline segment, possibly from a read error. CDR3 sequence: CAVGRSETRYF. CDR3 sequence (DNA): TGTGCGGTGGGGAGGTCGGAGACCCGGTACTTC. The gene calls are TRBV28 and TRBJ2-5; TRBD2 might be the D (6 bases). Germline V gives CDR1 MDHEN, CDR2 SYDVKM. This CDR3 has 11 residues.

With regard to this clonotype: This could be a read error, since a much larger clone is one nucleotide away. The J gene is TRBJ2-5, the V gene TRBV4-1; D gene uncertain. This CDR3 region has 13 residues. Germline-derived CDR1 and CDR2 are MGHRA and YSYEKL. The DNA for the CDR3 is TGCGCCAGCGGCCAAGACAATTGGGAGACCCAGTACTTC. It encodes CASGQDNWETQYF.

The sample holds one count of this clonotype. Mismatch with germline at one junction end may stem from a read error. The V gene is TRBV7-9, the J gene TRBJ2-4; 7 nucleotides align to TRBD1. Germline V CDR1 and CDR2: SEHNR, FQNEAQ (reference sequence). The CDR3 is 19 residues long. The CDR3 region is CASSQGTVGIELAKNIRYF. For the CDR3, the DNA is TGTGCTAGCAGCCAAGGGACAGTCGGTATAGAACTCGCCAAAAACATTCGGTACTTC.

This clonotype was counted at least ten times. The V gene is TRBV7-3, the J gene TRBJ2-3; 7 bases agree with TRBD2. The germline V gene encodes CDR1 SGHTA and CDR2 FQGTGA. Unmatched junction bases numbered 4, after V lost 4 bases and J lost 3 bases. This CDR3 contains 14 residues. This CDR3 reads CASSSISGTDTQYF. As DNA, the CDR3 is TGTGCCAGCAGCTCGATTAGCGGGACAGATACGCAGTATTTT. The variable domain in full, with the rest retrieved from reference TRBV7-3 and TRBJ2-3, is GAGVSQTPSNKVTEKGKYVELRCDPISGHTALYWYRQSLGQGPEFLIYFQGTGAADDSGLPNDRFFAVRPEGSVSTLKIQRTERGDSAVYLCASSSISGTDTQYFGPGTRLTVL.

This rearrangement joins TRBV11-3 to TRBJ2-1; D gene unclear. The germline gives CDR1 SGHNT, CDR2 YENEEA. The CDR3 covers 16 residues. Trimming took off 5 bases at V and 16 bases at J, with 30 bases between the two ends. In DNA, the CDR3 is TGTGCCAGCAGCCCAAGGCCTAGGAGCTCCTATAATGAGTACTTCTTC. It translates to CASSPRPRSSYNEYFF.

The chain combines TRBV11-2 with TRBJ2-3; no definite D call. CDR1 is SGHAT, CDR2 FQNNGV, per germline. The CDR3 loop spans 14 amino acids. The CDR3 coding sequence is TGTACCGGTAACCCTCTAAGGGCGGCAGATACGCAGTATTTT. This encodes CTGNPLRAADTQYF.

Details on this clonotype: The conserved phenylalanine or tryptophan normally closing the CDR3 is absent here, so this likely arose from a read error. The chain uses TRBV11-2 and TRBJ2-5, with 7 bases lining up with TRBD1. Germline V gives CDR1 SGHAT, CDR2 FQNNGV. The CDR3 covers 15 residues. The DNA of the CDR3 is TGTGCCAACACCAAATTCGGACAGGCACAAGATACCCAGTACTCC. Encoded protein: CANTKFGQAQDTQYS.

Regarding this clonotype: An end of the junction does not agree with germline; a read error may underlie this. The CDR3 spells CASSPPKGSYNEQVF. In DNA, the CDR3 is TGTGCCAGCAGCCCCCCAAAGGGTTCCTACAATGAACAGGTCTTC. This chain joins TRBV13 and TRBJ2-1; tentative D call: TRBD1 (5 bases). The CDR3 extends over 15 amino acids. In germline, CDR1 is PRHDT, CDR2 FYEKMQ (reference sequence). The whole variable domain, filled in from reference TRBV13 and TRBJ2-1, reads AAGVIQSPRHLIKEKRETATLKCYPIPRHDTVYWYQQGPGQDPQFLISFYEKMQSDKGSIPDRFSAQQFSDYHSELNMSSLELGDSALYFCASSPPKGSYNEQVFGPGTRLTVL.

Notes on this clonotype: A read error is likely, as this CDR3 ends without the conserved phenylalanine or tryptophan. The rearrangement uses TRBV11-2 and TRBJ2-3, with D unresolved. Trimming cost V 5 bases and J 5 bases, with 14 bases left between them. Germline CDR1 and CDR2: SGHAT and FQNNGV. The CDR3 is 14 residues long. The CDR3 sequence: CASSPLSPVDTQYI. The CDR3 region has the DNA TGTGCCAGCAGCCCTCTAAGCCCGGTAGATACGCAGTATATT.

A note on this clonotype: The final CDR3 position lacks the conserved phenylalanine or tryptophan, pointing to a likely read error. This chain uses TRBV11-2 with TRBJ2-3; D not certain. The germline V gene encodes CDR1 SGHAT and CDR2 FQNNGV. The ends were cut back, 5 bases at V and 4 bases at J, with 13 bases in the middle. CDR3 size: 14 residues. The CDR3 DNA reads as TGTGCCAGCAGCCCTCCAAGCGTGGCAGATACGCAGTATTTA. As protein: CASSPPSVADTQYL.

To note about this clonotype: The junction departs from the called germline gene at one end, perhaps through a read error. V usage is TRBV11-3 and J usage is TRBJ2-7, with no clear D. Germline loops: CDR1 SGHNT, CDR2 YENEEA. The CDR3 has 13 residues. CDR3 region: CVSSLAIGSEQYF. The CDR3 DNA sequence: TGTGTCAGCAGCCTCGCGATTGGGTCTGAGCAGTACTTC.

With regard to this clonotype: Just one base apart from a much larger clone, this may be a read error. The chain is built from TRBV20-1 and TRBJ2-1; possibly TRBD2 for D (7 bases). The CDR3 loop spans 18 amino acids. The V gene's germline CDR1 is DFQATT and CDR2 SNEGSKA (reference sequence). Trimming removed 0 bases at V and 12 bases at J, with 30 bases between. The CDR3 DNA sequence: TGCAGTGCTAGAGATTATGTGGGTGGTGGGGGGGCCGGCGATGGGCAGTTCTTC. Residues: CSARDYVGGGGAGDGQFF.

Details on this clonotype: One end of the junction does not line up with germline, which may come from a read error. The CDR3 reads CASSFLVSAPYYGQYF. CDR3 nucleotides: TGTGCCAGCAGCTTTCTTGTGTCTGCCCCATACTACGGGCAGTATTTC. The V call is TRBV11-2, the J call TRBJ2-7; D is ambiguous. The CDR3 loop spans 16 amino acids. The germline CDR1 and CDR2 sequences are SGHAT and FQNNGV.

This clonotype was counted a few times. Just one base apart from a much larger clone, this may be a read error. V and J are TRBV6-5 and TRBJ1-1; TRBD1 aligns across 7 bases. The CDR3 sequence is 15 residues long. Germline loops: CDR1 MNHEY, CDR2 SVGAGI. CDR3 residues: CVSRWDRSVNTEAFF. DNA of the CDR3: TGTGTCAGCAGGTGGGACAGATCCGTTAACACTGAAGCTTTCTTT.

The J gene is TRBJ2-1, the V gene TRBV6-1; tentative D call: TRBD2 (5 bases). Germline V gene lookup returns CDR1 MNHNS and CDR2 SASEGT. The CDR3 runs 15 residues. Trimming took off 4 bases at V and 8 bases at J, with 18 bases between the two ends. The CDR3 DNA reads as TGTGCCAGCAGTGTGGGCGAGGAGGCTCTATATGAGCAGTTCTTC. It is translated as CASSVGEEALYEQFF.

This clonotype has a count of ten or more. The chain couples TRBV13 to TRBJ2-1; 10 bases are shared with TRBD2. The V gene end was trimmed by 5 bases and the J gene end by 7 bases; junction bases not matched to a gene: 11. This CDR3 region has 16 residues. CDR1 is PRHDT, CDR2 FYEKMQ, per germline (reference sequence). In DNA, the CDR3 is TGTGCCAGCAGCCCCCCCCCACTAGCGGGGTGGAATGAGCAGTTCTTC. Translated: CASSPPPLAGWNEQFF.

The chain uses TRBV29-1 and TRBJ2-1; TRBD2 matches at 8 bases. Losses at the gene ends were 7 bases for V and 7 bases for J; bases not matched to a gene: 6. This CDR3 has 12 amino acids. The germline gives CDR1 SQVTM, CDR2 ANQGSEA. CDR3 loop: CSEGTSGNEQFF. In DNA form, the CDR3 reads TGCAGCGAGGGGACTAGTGGGAATGAGCAGTTCTTC.

The rearrangement links TRBV6-5 to TRBJ1-2; D call uncertain. The CDR3 is made up of 13 amino acids. V was clipped by 5 bases and J by 3 bases, with 10 bases between them. The germline V gene has CDR1 MNHEY and CDR2 SVGAGI. CDR3 nucleotides: TGTGCCAGCAGTGCAGCTTCGGACTATGGCTACACCTTC. The encoded protein is CASSAASDYGYTF.

Details on this clonotype: A much more abundant neighbour one base away suggests this may be a read error. The V and J genes are TRBV5-1 and TRBJ1-1, with D possibly being TRBD1 (6 bases). The CDR3 consists of 12 residues. Germline assignment: CDR1 SGHRS and CDR2 YFSETQ. Trimming pared 6 bases from V and 10 bases from J, leaving 16 bases between. The chain's CDR3 is CASNRGQSGAFF. For the CDR3, the DNA is TGCGCCAGCAACCGCGGACAGTCGGGAGCTTTCTTT. The entire variable domain, with the rest obtained from reference TRBV5-1 and TRBJ1-1, is as follows: KAGVTQTPRYLIKTRGQQVTLSCSPISGHRSVSWYQQTPGQGLQFLFEYFSETQRNKGNFPGRFSGRQFSNSRSEMNVSTLELGDSALYLCASNRGQSGAFFGQGTRLTVV.

This clonotype was picked up a small number of times. Given a much more abundant clone one base away, this may be a read error. Lacking the conserved final phenylalanine or tryptophan, this CDR3 likely reflects a read error. The chain couples TRBV12-5 to TRBJ1-5; D possibly corresponds to TRBD1 (5 bases). The germline V gene has CDR1 LGHNT and CDR2 FRNRAP. Between the trimmed V and J ends, which lost 1 base and 1 base, there was a span of 5 bases. The CDR3 is 14 amino acids. For the CDR3, the DNA is TGTGCTAGTGGTTTGGAGGGGAGCAATCAGCCCCAGCATTCT. Translating it yields CASGLEGSNQPQHS.

Turning to this clonotype: Without the conserved terminal phenylalanine or tryptophan, this CDR3 likely stems from a read error. J is TRBJ2-1 and V is TRBV5-6, with a tentative D call TRBD2 (6 bases). V lost 8 bases and J lost 2, with 8 bases in between. CDR3 length: 12 residues. CDR1 SGHDT and CDR2 YYEEEE come from the germline V gene. The CDR3 protein is CARGGTYNEQFL. For the CDR3, the DNA is TGTGCCAGGGGGGGAACCTACAATGAGCAGTTCTTA.

A word on this clonotype: Sequence at one end of the junction differs from germline and may be a read error. The gene calls are TRBV5-1 and TRBJ2-2, with D possibly being TRBD2 (7 bases). Germline V lookup: CDR1 SGHRS, CDR2 YFSETQ. CDR3 length: 17 residues. This CDR3 reads CASSLAVAGACTGELFF. The CDR3 region has the DNA TGCGCCAGCAGCTTGGCCGTGGCGGGGGCCTGCACCGGGGAGTTGTTTTTT. Using reference TRBV5-1 and TRBJ2-2 for the parts outside the CDR3, the full variable domain is KAGVTQTPRYLIKTRGQQVTLSCSPISGHRSVSWYQQTPGQGLQFLFEYFSETQRNKGNFPGRFSGRQFSNSRSEMNVSTLELGDSALYLCASSLAVAGACTGELFFGEGSRLTVL.

J is TRBJ2-1 and V is TRBV11-2, with 12 positions matching TRBD2. J gave up 9 bases and V 2 bases, and 17 bases lay outside the gene matches. CDR3 length: 19 residues. Looked up from germline, CDR1 is SGHAT and CDR2 is FQNNGV. The CDR3, as DNA: TGTGCCAGCAGCTTAAGCACTCTAGCGGGGGGGCCCCTAGTCAGTGAGCAGTTCTTC. Translated, it gives CASSLSTLAGGPLVSEQFF.

There are many counts of this clonotype. The chain links TRBV12-3 or TRBV12-4 to TRBJ2-1; tentatively, D is TRBD1 or TRBD2 (5 bases each). The CDR3 contains 15 residues. V was shortened by 3 bases and J by 5 bases, with 14 bases between the two germline ends. CDR3 residues: CASSFWDPADNEQFF. The CDR3 bases are TGTGCCAGCAGTTTCTGGGACCCAGCAGACAATGAGCAGTTCTTC.

This clonotype appeared many times. The gene calls are TRBV29-1 and TRBJ2-5; D is uncertain. Germline assignment: CDR1 SQVTM and CDR2 ANQGSEA. The ends were cut back, 6 bases at V and 0 bases at J, with 8 bases in the middle. The CDR3 is made up of 12 amino acids. The CDR3 spells CSVEQYQETQYF. CDR3 DNA: TGCAGCGTGGAACAGTACCAAGAGACCCAGTACTTC. Full variable domain (missing parts from reference TRBV29-1 and TRBJ2-5): SAVISQKPSRDICQRGTSLTIQCQVDSQVTMMFWYRQQPGQSLTLIATANQGSEATYESGFVIDKFPISRPNLTFSTLTVSNMSPEDSSIYLCSVEQYQETQYFGPGTRLLVL.

On this clonotype: A junction end diverges from the germline sequence, so it may reflect a read error. The J gene is TRBJ2-5, the V gene TRBV4-1; unclear D gene. The CDR3 runs to 15 residues. The V gene's germline CDR1 is MGHRA and CDR2 YSYEKL. The CDR3 sequence is CASSRALSGKETQYF. The DNA of the CDR3 is TGTGCCAGCAGCCGAGCATTGTCTGGGAAAGAGACCCAGTACTTC.

This clonotype was counted at least ten times. The chain is built from TRBV20-1 and TRBJ1-5, with 8 bases that match TRBD1. Losses at the gene ends were 3 bases for V and 6 bases for J; bases not matched to a gene: 1. The CDR3 sequence is 12 residues long. Germline values: CDR1 DFQATT, CDR2 SNEGSKA (reference sequence). CDR3: CSARDRAQPQHF. CDR3 DNA: TGCAGTGCTAGGGACAGGGCTCAGCCCCAGCATTTT.

The V gene is TRBV6-5, the J gene TRBJ1-5; no clear D gene. The CDR3 loop spans 15 amino acids. The germline V and J ends were trimmed by 7 bases and 3 bases, with 16 bases remaining between them. Germline CDR1 MNHEY, CDR2 SVGAGI. The CDR3 bases are TGTGCCAGCAATCATAACCAATATAACAATCAGCCCCAGCATTTT. Protein sequence: CASNHNQYNNQPQHF.

About this clonotype itself: A read error may account for a junction end that differs from germline. The gene calls are TRBV29-1 and TRBJ2-2, with a tentative D call TRBD1 (5 bases). The CDR3 consists of 16 residues. Germline CDR1 is SQVTM and CDR2 is ANQGSEA. In DNA, the CDR3 is TGCAGCGCTGAAGATCTCGGCGCAAGGGGAACCGGGGAGCTGTTTTTT. Translation gives CSAEDLGARGTGELFF.

Regarding this clonotype: Since a much larger clone is just one base distant, this may be a read error. Given the absence of the conserved phenylalanine or tryptophan at the CDR3 end, a read error is likely. The chain uses TRBV6-6 and TRBJ2-2, with D perhaps assigned TRBD1 or TRBD2 (5 bases each). Trimming removed 11 bases from V and 4 bases from J, with 17 bases in between. Germline V lookup: CDR1 MNHNY, CDR2 SVGAGI (reference sequence). The CDR3 consists of 14 residues. The CDR3 DNA reads TGTGCCGGCAATTCGGGGACGGCCACCGGGGAGCTGTTTTCT. It specifies CAGNSGTATGELFS.